These 5 T cell receptor beta chains were all obtained from the same sample, sequenced in a study of T cells in Graves' hyperthyroidism and ophthalmopathy. There were TCR beta CDR3 regions amplified from RNA transcripts. TCR CDR3 regions were first amplified by RT-PCR with HTBI primers. TCRdb used MiXCR to reprocess the multiplex PCR reads, holding one entry per CDR3 protein. The sample lists fewer than 450,000 distinct CDR3 sequences, approximately 17% seen once, with 30% to 40% in the top ten. What was sequenced was blood. These receptors were taken from a woman in her 30s with Graves' hyperthyroidism that later progressed to Graves' ophthalmopathy.

This clonotype was detected ten times or more. The chain employs TRBV28 and TRBJ2-1; D remains unclear. Germline V gene lookup returns CDR1 MDHEN and CDR2 SYDVKM. V was pared by 6 bases and J by 0 bases, with 15 bases between. This CDR3 has 16 residues. The CDR3, as DNA: TGTGCCAGCAGCCATCTGCCGGACCACTCCTACAATGAGCAGTTCTTC. It specifies CASSHLPDHSYNEQFF. Variable domain in full (rest from reference TRBV28 and TRBJ2-1): DVKVTQSSRYLVKRTGEKVFLECVQDMDHENMFWYRQDPGLGLRLIYFSYDVKMKEKGDIPEGYSVSREKKERFSLILESASTNQTSMYLCASSHLPDHSYNEQFFGPGTRLTVL.

This chain uses TRBV14 with TRBJ1-5; TRBD1 agrees at 7 bases. CDR3 length equals 17 residues. V was pared by 1 base and J by 5 bases, with 11 bases of the junction left unmatched. Looked up from germline, CDR1 is SGHDN and CDR2 is FVKESK. DNA of the CDR3: TGTGCCAGCAGCCAAGTGTGGGCAGGGGGTTCCTATCAGCCCCAGCATTTT. This sequence encodes CASSQVWAGGSYQPQHF. The full variable domain, rest sourced from reference TRBV14 and TRBJ1-5, is EAGVTQFPSHSVIEKGQTVTLRCDPISGHDNLYWYRRVMGKEIKFLLHFVKESKQDESGMPNNRFLAERTGGTYSTLKVQPAELEDSGVYFCASSQVWAGGSYQPQHFGDGTRLSIL.

The table lists this clonotype with many counts. V is TRBV6-1 and J is TRBJ2-1, with 10 nucleotides matching TRBD2. Looked up from germline, CDR1 is MNHNS and CDR2 is SASEGT. The length of the CDR3 is 15 residues. Trimming took 0 bases from V and 8 from J; bases not matched to a gene: 4. DNA of the CDR3: TGTGCCAGCAGTGAAGCGGCTAGCGGGAGCTATGAGCAGTTCTTC. Residues: CASSEAASGSYEQFF.

This clonotype turned up a few times. This chain joins TRBV28 and TRBJ2-1; D perhaps matches TRBD1 (6 bases). Per germline, CDR1 MDHEN and CDR2 SYDVKM. The CDR3 has 16 amino acids. The ends were cut back, 3 bases at V and 0 bases at J, with 12 bases in the middle. Here the CDR3 DNA reads TGTGCCAGCAGTTTGAGGGGGTTCAGCTCCTACAATGAGCAGTTCTTC. As protein: CASSLRGFSSYNEQFF.

This clonotype has a handful of counts. This rearrangement joins TRBV3-1 to TRBJ2-5, with 9 bases matching TRBD1. Germline lookup yields CDR1 LGHDT and CDR2 YNNKEL (reference sequence). This CDR3 spans 15 amino acids. V was pared by 4 bases and J by 5 bases, with 8 bases of the junction left unmatched. For the CDR3, the DNA is TGTGCCAGCAGCCCCGGGACAGGGATTGCGGAGACCCAGTACTTC. Amino acids: CASSPGTGIAETQYF.